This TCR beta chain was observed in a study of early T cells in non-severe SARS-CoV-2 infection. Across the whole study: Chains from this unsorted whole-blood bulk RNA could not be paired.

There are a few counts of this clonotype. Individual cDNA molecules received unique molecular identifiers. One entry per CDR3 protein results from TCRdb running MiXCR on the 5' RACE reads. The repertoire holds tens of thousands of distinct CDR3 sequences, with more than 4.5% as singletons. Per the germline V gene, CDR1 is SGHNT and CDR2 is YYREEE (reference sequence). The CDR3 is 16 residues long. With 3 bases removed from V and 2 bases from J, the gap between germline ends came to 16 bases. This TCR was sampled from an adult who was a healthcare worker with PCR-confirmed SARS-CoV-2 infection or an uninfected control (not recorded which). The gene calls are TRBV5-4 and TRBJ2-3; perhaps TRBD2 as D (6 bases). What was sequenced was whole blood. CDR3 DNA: TGTGCCAGCAGCTCCGTTTTGCGGGATCCCACAGATACGCAGTATTTT. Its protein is CASSSVLRDPTDTQYF.